Presented here are 24 T cell receptor beta chains from one specimen sequenced in a study of a mutant IDH1 vaccine in newly diagnosed glioma. Time point given: baseline, week 1 (first vaccination visit). Noted treatment: pre-vaccination baseline after standard-of-care therapy. The method was immunoSEQ multiplex PCR; TCRdb's version includes in-frame clones alone and lacks a portion of them. This table holds 70,000 to 95,000 clones, more than 65% found once. The starting material was PBMCs, obtained from a glioma patient treated with radiotherapy, temozolomide or both. The receptors originated from a man in his forties with glioma. Some clones in this sample may be carry-over from other donors' samples.

Details on this clone: Relative to the germline gene, one junction end is altered; a read error may explain this. CDR3 in DNA: TGTGCCAGCAGTTACCGGACAGGGACTGGGAACACCATATATTTT. Translation gives CASSYRTGTGNTIYF. The V gene is TRBV6-5, the J gene TRBJ1-3, with TRBD1 matching 8 bases. Germline V gene lookup returns CDR1 MNHEY and CDR2 SVGAGI. This CDR3 has 15 residues.

The chain combines TRBV6-5 with TRBJ1-2; the match to TRBD1 covers 10 bases. The V gene's germline CDR1 is MNHEY and CDR2 SVGAGI. The CDR3 is made up of 13 amino acids. The V and J ends lost 6 bases and 9 bases, in that order; junction bases with no gene match: 7. The CDR3 loop is CASRSPGQGSYTF. DNA of the CDR3: TGTGCCAGCAGATCCCCGGGACAGGGGAGCTACACCTTC.

The rearrangement links TRBV6-1 to TRBJ1-1; unclear D gene. The CDR3 consists of 14 residues. Trimming stripped 10 bases from V and 1 base from J, with 16 bases between. Per germline, CDR1 MNHNS and CDR2 SASEGT. The CDR3 DNA reads TGTGCCACCTCGCCCGGGATCTCGAACACTGAAGCTTTCTTT. Translated, it gives CATSPGISNTEAFF.

The chain couples TRBV9 to TRBJ2-1; maybe TRBD2 (6 bases). V gave up 0 bases and J gave up 5 bases, with 12 bases separating them. CDR1 is SGDLS, CDR2 YYNGEE, per germline. This CDR3 is 15 amino acids long. This CDR3 reads CASSVAGRENNEQFF. The CDR3 bases are TGTGCCAGCAGCGTAGCCGGACGGGAGAACAATGAGCAGTTCTTC.

V gene TRBV4-1 combines with J gene TRBJ1-5, with D maybe TRBD1 (5 bases). V gave up 0 bases and J gave up 7 bases, with 13 bases separating them. The CDR3 covers 15 residues. The germline CDR1 and CDR2 sequences are MGHRA and YSYEKL. The CDR3 reads CASSQDTGPGQPQHF. The DNA for the CDR3 is TGCGCCAGCAGCCAAGATACGGGGCCGGGGCAGCCCCAGCATTTT.

The gene calls are TRBV29-1 and TRBJ1-1; D is possibly TRBD1 (5 bases). Germline CDR1 and CDR2: SQVTM and ANQGSEA. V was pared by 4 bases and J by 3 bases, with 6 bases between. The CDR3 is 11 residues long. In DNA form, the CDR3 reads TGCAGCGTTGCAGGGTACACTGAAGCTTTCTTT. Translated, it gives CSVAGYTEAFF.

This clone has just one count. This rearrangement joins TRBV19 to TRBJ1-6, with D unclear. CDR3 length: 17 residues. V was shortened by 1 base and J by 0 bases, with 10 bases between the two germline ends. Germline CDR1 LNHDA, CDR2 SQIVND (reference sequence). This chain's CDR3 is CASSIAGSSSYNSPLHF. DNA for the CDR3: TGTGCCAGTAGTATAGCTGGCAGCAGCTCCTATAATTCACCCCTCCACTTT.

This clone turned up a few times. The rearrangement joins TRBV19 to TRBJ2-7, with 8 bases fitting TRBD1. Germline values: CDR1 LNHDA, CDR2 SQIVND (reference sequence). The CDR3 is 15 residues long. Unmatched junction bases numbered 9, after V lost 6 bases and J lost 2 bases. In DNA, the CDR3 is TGTGCCAGTAGGCTAAGACAGGGGCCGCCCTACGAGCAGTACTTC. Protein: CASRLRQGPPYEQYF.

This chain uses TRBV7-9 with TRBJ2-7; D is possibly TRBD2 (7 bases). The V gene lost 0 bases and the J gene lost 2 bases, with 14 bases spanning the gap. CDR1 and CDR2 (germline): SEHNR, FQNEAQ (reference sequence). This CDR3 is built from 16 residues. This chain's CDR3 is CASSLAGGGIAYEQYF. The CDR3 region has the DNA TGTGCCAGCAGCTTAGCGGGGGGGGGCATCGCCTACGAGCAGTACTTC.

V usage is TRBV7-8 and J usage is TRBJ2-2; D unresolved. The V and J ends lost 1 base and 5 bases respectively, with 2 bases between them. This CDR3 contains 12 residues. Germline CDR1 SGHVS, CDR2 FQNEAQ. CDR3 coding DNA: TGTGCCAGCAGCTTAGGAACCGGGGAGCTGTTTTTT. Amino acid sequence: CASSLGTGELFF.

This clone has a handful of counts. This rearrangement joins TRBV6-5 to TRBJ1-6, with D unresolved. V shed 3 bases and J shed 6 bases, with 6 bases lying between them. Germline lookup yields CDR1 MNHEY and CDR2 SVGAGI. The CDR3 is 13 residues long. The CDR3 loop reads CASSYLGNSPLHF. CDR3 sequence (DNA): TGTGCCAGCAGTTATCTTGGTAATTCACCCCTCCACTTT.

The chain is built from TRBV6-5 and TRBJ2-7; TRBD2 agrees at 10 bases. Looked up from germline, CDR1 is MNHEY and CDR2 is SVGAGI. The ends lost 6 bases at V and 3 bases at J; junction bases unmatched: 2. The CDR3 is made up of 13 amino acids. CDR3 amino acids: CASRSSGGYEQYF. DNA for the CDR3: TGTGCCAGCAGATCTAGCGGGGGCTACGAGCAGTACTTC.

The chain employs TRBV10-3 and TRBJ1-5; the D is unclear. Germline V gene sequence: CDR1 ENHRY, CDR2 SYGVKD. The CDR3 has 14 amino acids. Trimming took 10 bases from V and 1 from J, leaving 14 bases between them. The CDR3 reads CATQRAASNQPQHF. In DNA, the CDR3 is TGTGCCACGCAGCGGGCCGCGAGCAATCAGCCCCAGCATTTT.

The V call is TRBV14, the J call TRBJ1-2; D not resolved. Deletions cut 0 bases from V and 6 bases from J, with 5 bases between. The CDR3 is 12 residues long. The germline gives CDR1 SGHDN, CDR2 FVKESK. The CDR3 DNA reads as TGTGCCAGCAGCCAAGACCGCCATGGCTACACCTTC. Protein product: CASSQDRHGYTF.

This clone was recorded many times. The chain recombines TRBV2 with TRBJ1-5, with D possibly TRBD1 on 5 matching bases. Trimming left V 2 bases short and J 2 bases short, with 10 bases between. In germline, CDR1 is SNHLY, CDR2 FYNNEI. This CDR3 region has 15 residues. CDR3 sequence: CASSELGVGNQPQHF. The CDR3 DNA sequence: TGTGCCAGCAGTGAATTGGGGGTTGGCAATCAGCCCCAGCATTTT.

This chain links TRBV9 with TRBJ1-6; TRBD1 agrees at 7 bases. Germline V gives CDR1 SGDLS, CDR2 YYNGEE. The CDR3 totals 16 residues. Losses at the gene ends were 4 bases for V and 10 bases for J; bases not matched to a gene: 14. The CDR3 region is CASSSQGGAVGSPLHF. The CDR3 DNA is TGTGCCAGCAGCTCTCAGGGGGGTGCTGTAGGATCACCCCTCCACTTT.

This clone was detected only once. The chain combines TRBV1 with TRBJ2-5; whether TRBD2, the table's D call, matches the DNA was not checked. TRBV1 is reported as a pseudogene. The CDR3 has 17 residues. The CDR3 sequence: CTSSQDDSGGAFETQYF. CDR3 DNA: TGCACCAGCAGCCAAGACGATAGCGGGGGGGCGTTCGAGACCCAGTACTTC.

The CDR3 bases are TGTGCCAGCGGAAGCGGGAGGCTTCAGCCCCAGCATTTT. As protein: CASGSGRLQPQHF. The chain links TRBV6-5 to TRBJ1-5, with no clear D. Germline V gene sequence: CDR1 MNHEY, CDR2 SVGAGI. Trimming cost V 8 bases and J 6 bases, with 14 bases left between them. The CDR3 contains 13 residues.

In DNA, the CDR3 is TGTGCCAGCAGCTTAATGCTGAGTTTCTCTGAAGCTTTCTTT. Its translation is CASSLMLSFSEAFF. The gene calls are TRBV7-2 and TRBJ1-1; D unclear. Trimming removed 2 bases from V and 6 bases from J, with 13 bases in between. The CDR3 sequence is 14 residues long. Germline V gene lookup returns CDR1 SGHTA and CDR2 FQGNSA.

This clone showed up just once. This chain connects TRBV7-2 to TRBJ1-4, with D possibly TRBD1 on 6 matching bases. V was clipped by 4 bases and J by 4 bases, with 16 bases between them. Germline V lookup: CDR1 SGHTA, CDR2 FQGNSA. The CDR3 covers 16 residues. Here the CDR3 DNA reads TGTGCCAGCAGCTCTGACAGGACTTCGGGTAATGAAAAACTGTTTTTT. It specifies CASSSDRTSGNEKLFF.

This clone was recorded once. The chain joins TRBV29-1 to TRBJ1-4; TRBD1 aligns across 8 bases. Germline CDR1 is SQVTM and CDR2 is ANQGSEA. Losses at the gene ends were 4 bases for V and 6 bases for J; bases not matched to a gene: 10. The CDR3 has 15 amino acids. The CDR3 DNA reads as TGCAGCGTTGGGACAGGGATAGGTACCGATGAAAAACTGTTTTTT. Translating it yields CSVGTGIGTDEKLFF.

The rearrangement joins TRBV5-1 to TRBJ2-7; unclear D gene. CDR1 is SGHRS, CDR2 YFSETQ, per germline. With 4 bases removed from V and 2 bases from J, the gap between germline ends came to 4 bases. The CDR3 is 11 residues long. The CDR3 spells CASSPAYEQYF. The CDR3 DNA reads TGCGCCAGCAGCCCCGCCTACGAGCAGTACTTC.

This clone was detected only once. This rearrangement joins TRBV7-8 to TRBJ2-7, with 8 bases aligning to TRBD2. CDR1 is SGHVS, CDR2 FQNEAQ, per germline. The CDR3 is 14 amino acids. V shed 5 bases, J shed 2 bases, and the junction held 5 bases outside the gene matches. This CDR3 reads CASSITSGTYEQYF. In nucleotides, the CDR3 is TGTGCCAGCAGCATTACTAGCGGCACCTACGAGCAGTACTTC.

Remarks on this clone: One end of the junction is discordant with germline, which a read error may explain. The CDR3 reads CSVGGAGGYTF. The CDR3 bases are TGCAGTGTTGGGGGGGCGGGTGGCTACACCTTC. V gene TRBV29-1 combines with J gene TRBJ1-2, with D maybe TRBD1 (6 bases). In germline, CDR1 is SQVTM, CDR2 ANQGSEA. There are 11 residues in the CDR3. Drawing the rest from reference TRBV29-1 and TRBJ1-2, the complete variable domain is SAVISQKPSRDICQRGTSLTIQCQVDSQVTMMFWYRQQPGQSLTLIATANQGSEATYESGFVIDKFPISRPNLTFSTLTVSNMSPEDSSIYLCSVGGAGGYTFGSGTRLTVV.